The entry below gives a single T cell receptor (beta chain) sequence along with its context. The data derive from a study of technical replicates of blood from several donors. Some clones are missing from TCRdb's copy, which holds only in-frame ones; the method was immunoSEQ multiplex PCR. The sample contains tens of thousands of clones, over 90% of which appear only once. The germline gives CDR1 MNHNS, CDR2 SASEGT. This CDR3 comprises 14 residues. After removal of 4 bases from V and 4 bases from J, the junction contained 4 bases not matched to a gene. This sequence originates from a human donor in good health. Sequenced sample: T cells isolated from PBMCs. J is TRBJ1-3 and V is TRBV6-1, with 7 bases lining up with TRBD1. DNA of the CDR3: TGTGCCAGCAGTGCCGACAGGGCGGGAAACACCATATATTTT. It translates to CASSADRAGNTIYF.